This T cell receptor (beta chain) was recorded in a study of cytomegalovirus exposure and HLA in healthy donors. Primers included in the PCR were 60 Vbeta and 13 Jbeta primers. In the authors' workflow: An analysis performed later counted roughly 80 million unique TCR beta chains (approximately 12 million of them shared). Clones were read by immunoSEQ multiplex PCR, and TCRdb kept only the in-frame ones, dropping some. The V and J calls and clone size come from that table; D and trimming were worked out from the DNA. The repertoire includes about 61,000 clones, about 90% of them detected once, and roughly 1.6% sits in the top ten. The study, taken as a whole, reports: On later analysis, the bulk of CMV-associated TCR beta chains appeared to be HLA-restricted. High sensitivity and specificity were reportedly achieved when the classifier diagnosed cytomegalovirus status. Association of 16,951 TCR beta sequences with HLA alleles was found at 0.05 false discovery rate in a later analysis.

The CDR3 loop spans 13 amino acids. Per germline, CDR1 MNHNS and CDR2 SASEGT. V dropped 6 bases and J dropped 3; count of bases not matched to a gene: 3. A note on this clone: The antigen is undetermined.

Sequencing was carried out using PBMCs. The sequence came from a man aged 25-45 years in good health and CMV-seropositive. V usage is TRBV6-1 and J usage is TRBJ2-7, with TRBD1 identical over 9 bases. The CDR3 reads CASSRDRVYEQYF. For the CDR3, the DNA is TGTGCCAGCAGCCGGGACAGGGTCTACGAGCAGTACTTC.